This TCR beta chain derives from a study of blood T cell repertoires in COVID-19. On the study more broadly: COVID-19 samples, acute and convalescent, were from the United States, Italy and Spain. T cells, B-cell-depleted T cells, or PBMCs provided the cDNA or gDNA that served as material.

Method: immunoSEQ multiplex PCR; TCRdb's copy keeps in-frame clones and lacks some. The sample includes some 260,000 clones, approximately 89% of them seen just once. The sequenced sample consisted of peripheral blood. This sequence was found in a woman in her 70s with COVID-19, enrolled during active disease.

CDR3 sequence (DNA): TGTGCCAGCAGCTTAAAGGGGGGGCAGCCCCAGCATTTT. It yields the protein CASSLKGGQPQHF. J is TRBJ1-5 and V is TRBV5-5; D might be TRBD1 (6 bases). The V end lost 2 bases, the J end lost 7 bases, and 10 bases lay between the germline ends. Per the germline V gene, CDR1 is SGHKS and CDR2 is YYEKEE (reference sequence). The CDR3 totals 13 residues.